This TCR beta chain was sequenced during a study of blood T cell repertoires in COVID-19. Turning to the study itself: Sites across the United States, Italy and Spain contributed samples from acute and convalescent COVID-19.

Authors' analysis steps: Quantification of nucleated cells was approximated via reference gene primer amplification. Assay used: immunoSEQ multiplex PCR; TCRdb lists only in-frame clones, some missing. That table supplies the V and J calls and clone size; D and trimming were determined from the DNA. The sample includes around 160,000 clones, around 90% seen only once; the top ten take roughly 4%. Cohort allocation depended upon clinical history that participants reported. This clonotype was sampled from a woman between 35 and 50 years old who had been exposed to COVID-19. The sequenced material came from PBMCs or T cells enriched from blood (not recorded which).

The CDR3 protein is CASSQAGVAGAYEQYF. Here the CDR3 DNA reads TGCGCCAGCAGCCAAGCAGGGGTAGCGGGAGCCTACGAGCAGTACTTC. The genes are TRBV4-1 and TRBJ2-7; 9 bases are a match to TRBD2. Germline V CDR1 and CDR2: MGHRA, YSYEKL. The CDR3 length is 16 residues. The V and J ends lost 1 base and 2 bases, in that order; junction bases with no gene match: 6.